Following are 28 T cell receptor beta chains from one sample sequenced in a study of T cell responses to AZD1222 COVID-19 vaccine. This table comes from immunoSEQ multiplex PCR, and its TCRdb copy is limited to in-frame clones, with some not included. This sample has some 80,000 clones, with approximately 85% found just once. The sample consisted of peripheral blood, taken on day 0 of AZD1222 vaccination. These receptors were collected from an adult in good health.

The rearrangement joins TRBV30 to TRBJ2-1; 11 positions agree with TRBD2. There are 14 residues in the CDR3. V dropped 2 bases and J dropped 6; count of bases not matched to a gene: 3. Germline V CDR1 and CDR2: GTSNPN, SVGIG (reference sequence). The CDR3 region is CAWSTTSGGNEQFF. DNA of the CDR3: TGTGCCTGGAGTACCACTAGCGGGGGCAATGAGCAGTTCTTC.

The chain joins TRBV28 to TRBJ2-2, with TRBD2 matching 10 bases. The junction had 10 bases not matched to a gene; V was cut back by 3 bases and J by 6 bases. In germline, CDR1 is MDHEN, CDR2 SYDVKM. The CDR3 has 17 residues. DNA for the CDR3: TGTGCCAGCAGTTTCAGTTCCGCTAGCGGGAGCCCCGGGGAGCTGTTTTTT. This encodes CASSFSSASGSPGELFF.

The CDR3 DNA is TGTGCCAGCCTAGGGTACAATGAGCAGTTCTTC. The encoded protein is CASLGYNEQFF. The V gene is TRBV2, the J gene TRBJ2-1; no clear D gene. This CDR3 is 11 amino acids long. V was clipped by 8 bases and J by 4 bases, with 6 bases between them. The germline V gene encodes CDR1 SNHLY and CDR2 FYNNEI.

The V and J genes are TRBV4-3 and TRBJ1-1; D gene ambiguous. This CDR3 is built from 13 residues. V shed 0 bases and J shed 5 bases, with 7 bases lying between them. Germline V gene sequence: CDR1 LGHNA, CDR2 YSLEER. The CDR3 region is CASSQDIVTEAFF. In DNA, the CDR3 is TGCGCCAGCAGCCAAGATATAGTAACTGAAGCTTTCTTT.

The rearrangement links TRBV18 to TRBJ2-6; tentatively, D is TRBD2 (6 bases). Germline V gives CDR1 KGHSH, CDR2 LQKENI. The CDR3 is 18 residues long. Trimming took off 1 base at V and 2 bases at J, with 15 bases between the two ends. CDR3 loop: CASSPQSSGGAGANVLTF. CDR3 sequence (DNA): TGTGCCAGCTCACCACAAAGTTCGGGCGGGGCTGGGGCCAACGTCCTGACTTTC.

This clone was seen only once. The J gene is TRBJ2-1, the V gene TRBV6-5; 9 bases are shared with TRBD2. The CDR3 has 14 amino acids. Germline V CDR1 and CDR2: MNHEY, SVGAGI. With V trimmed by 0 bases and J by 9 bases, 3 bases remained unmatched. The DNA of the CDR3 is TGTGCCAGCAGTTACTCGTTAGCGGGAGTTGAGCAGTTCTTC. This codes for CASSYSLAGVEQFF.

The chain has TRBV29-1 and TRBJ1-1, with D possibly TRBD1 on 5 matching bases. V was trimmed by 7 bases and J by 9 bases, leaving 24 bases between them. In germline, CDR1 is SQVTM, CDR2 ANQGSEA. This CDR3 contains 14 residues. The CDR3 nucleotides are TGCAGCGGGTCCCTCGCGGGGGATGGGTCGCAAGCTTTCTTT. It codes for CSGSLAGDGSQAFF.

In regard to this clone: Other DNA sequences in the same sample also yield this CDR3. V is TRBV10-2 and J is TRBJ2-1; possible D gene TRBD1, 5 bases. Germline V gene lookup returns CDR1 WSHSY and CDR2 SAAADI. The CDR3 contains 12 residues. V was cut by 4 bases and J by 5 bases, with 6 bases left in between. The CDR3 nucleotides read TGCGCCAGCAGTGGACAGAACAATGAGCAGTTCTTC. As protein: CASSGQNNEQFF.

The chain recombines TRBV5-1 with TRBJ2-5; the D is unclear. Germline V gives CDR1 SGHRS, CDR2 YFSETQ. The germline V and J ends were trimmed by 0 bases and 2 bases, with 11 bases remaining between them. The CDR3 extends over 15 amino acids. DNA of the CDR3: TGCGCCAGCAGCTTGGTAGTCCGCACTCAAGAGACCCAGTACTTC. Translating it yields CASSLVVRTQETQYF.

The chain combines TRBV15 with TRBJ1-5; unclear D gene. Germline-derived CDR1 and CDR2 are LNHNV and YYDKDF (reference sequence). V was clipped by 0 bases and J by 3 bases, with 15 bases between them. The CDR3 has 17 residues. The CDR3 sequence is CATSRDLVTEANQPQHF. Here the CDR3 DNA reads TGTGCCACCAGCAGAGATTTAGTTACGGAAGCCAATCAGCCCCAGCATTTT.

In its sample, this clone was seen once. V usage is TRBV27 and J usage is TRBJ1-1; D call uncertain. Germline values: CDR1 MNHEY, CDR2 SMNVEV (reference sequence). V was clipped by 3 bases and J by 3 bases, with 11 bases between them. CDR3 size: 14 residues. The CDR3 nucleotides read TGTGCCAGCAGTTTCCTGTCAATGGACACTGAAGCTTTCTTT. Protein sequence: CASSFLSMDTEAFF.

The rearrangement links TRBV29-1 to TRBJ2-2; D gene uncertain. The V gene's germline CDR1 is SQVTM and CDR2 ANQGSEA. The ends were cut back, 6 bases at V and 7 bases at J, with 12 bases in the middle. The CDR3 totals 12 residues. In DNA form, the CDR3 reads TGCAGCGTGAATGGAGAGGTCGGGGAGCTGTTTTTT. Amino acid sequence: CSVNGEVGELFF.

This chain uses TRBV7-9 with TRBJ2-2, with 8 bases fitting TRBD1. After removal of 2 bases from V and 4 bases from J, the junction contained 3 bases not matched to a gene. The germline CDR1 and CDR2 sequences are SEHNR and FQNEAQ (reference sequence). The CDR3 loop spans 15 amino acids. For the CDR3, the DNA is TGTGCCAGCAGCTTAAGACAGGGGAGCACCGGGGAGCTGTTTTTT. It yields the protein CASSLRQGSTGELFF.

The sample holds one count of this clone. J is TRBJ2-2 and V is TRBV4-3, with D perhaps TRBD1 (5 bases). Per germline, CDR1 LGHNA and CDR2 YSLEER. V dropped 1 base and J dropped 4 bases, with 7 bases sitting between them. The CDR3 is 14 residues long. CDR3 region: CASSQARVTGELFF. The CDR3 nucleotides read TGCGCCAGCAGCCAAGCCAGGGTCACCGGGGAGCTGTTTTTT.

The chain is built from TRBV19 and TRBJ2-1, with TRBD1 matching 9 bases. The germline V gene has CDR1 LNHDA and CDR2 SQIVND (reference sequence). The length of the CDR3 is 16 residues. V shed 6 bases and J 6 bases; nucleotides not matched to a gene: 12. The CDR3 reads CASRPGRDRVSNEQFF. The CDR3 DNA follows: TGTGCCAGTAGGCCTGGTAGGGACAGGGTTTCCAATGAGCAGTTCTTC.

This clone was detected only once. The chain links TRBV29-1 to TRBJ1-1; 10 bases are shared with TRBD1. CDR1 and CDR2 from the germline V gene are SQVTM and ANQGSEA. Trimming cost V 5 bases and J 0 bases; bases outside gene matches: 12. The CDR3 extends over 17 amino acids. CDR3 nucleotide sequence: TGCAGCGTTCCTGATGTCGGGACAGGGGTCTTGAACACTGAAGCTTTCTTT. It codes for CSVPDVGTGVLNTEAFF.

The chain uses TRBV5-1 and TRBJ2-1; D unclear. The CDR3 extends over 15 amino acids. The germline V gene has CDR1 SGHRS and CDR2 YFSETQ. Trimming removed 4 bases at V and 8 bases at J, with 19 bases between. As DNA, the CDR3 is TGCGCCAGCAGCGCCCCTCGGGCCGCTGGGGATGAGCAGTTCTTC. Its translation: CASSAPRAAGDEQFF.

This chain joins TRBV2 and TRBJ1-1; D unresolved. Germline V CDR1 and CDR2: SNHLY, FYNNEI. V lost 5 bases and J 1 base, leaving 8 bases between the germline ends. CDR3 length equals 13 residues. The CDR3 DNA reads as TGTGCCAGCAGTCCGGACCAGAACACTGAAGCTTTCTTT. It yields the protein CASSPDQNTEAFF.

The chain uses TRBV3-1 (or the pseudogene TRBV3-2) and TRBJ2-1; TRBD1 matches at 11 bases. The CDR3 has 16 residues. Per the germline V gene, CDR1 is LGHDT and CDR2 is YNNKEL (reference sequence). V lost 4 bases and J lost 7; bases outside the gene matches: 9. This CDR3 reads CASSPSGQGATNEQFF. CDR3 coding DNA: TGTGCCAGCAGCCCGTCTGGACAGGGGGCTACTAATGAGCAGTTCTTC.

V is TRBV28 and J is TRBJ1-5; D uncertain. The CDR3 has 12 amino acids. Germline V gene data show CDR1 as MDHEN and CDR2 as SYDVKM. The V and J ends lost 11 bases and 2 bases respectively, with 10 bases between them. CDR3 bases: TGTGCCGGACGGAGCCGCAATCAGCCCCAGCATTTT. Its protein product is CAGRSRNQPQHF.

The V and J genes are TRBV10-2 and TRBJ2-3; 11 bases align to TRBD1. CDR1 is WSHSY and CDR2 is SAAADI in the germline V gene. V trimming: 6 bases; J trimming: 2 bases; junction bases outside the gene matches: 4. This CDR3 contains 15 residues. CDR3 coding DNA: TGCGCCAGCAGGGGACAGGGGGACTACACAGATACGCAGTATTTT. Protein product: CASRGQGDYTDTQYF.

The V call is TRBV5-4, the J call TRBJ2-1; 12 bases are shared with TRBD2. The CDR3 contains 15 residues. V lost 3 bases, J lost 7 bases, and 5 bases stayed unmatched. Germline lookup yields CDR1 SGHNT and CDR2 YYREEE (reference sequence). CDR3 nucleotide sequence: TGTGCCAGCAGCTCGACTAGCGGGAGATATAATGAGCAGTTCTTC. Protein sequence: CASSSTSGRYNEQFF.

V gene TRBV7-2 combines with J gene TRBJ1-2; 9 bases match TRBD1. This CDR3 is 15 amino acids long. The V and J ends lost 1 base and 8 bases, in that order; junction bases with no gene match: 8. Per the germline V gene, CDR1 is SGHTA and CDR2 is FQGNSA. The CDR3 is CASSLGRSGQGGYTF. CDR3 in DNA: TGTGCCAGCAGCTTAGGGCGCTCGGGACAGGGAGGCTACACCTTC.

The chain carries TRBV5-8 and TRBJ1-4, with D perhaps TRBD1 (6 bases). Trimming left V 4 bases short and J 4 bases short, with 14 bases between. Germline CDR1 and CDR2: SGHTS and YDEGEE. The CDR3 runs to 15 residues. CDR3 residues: CASSPGQLGNEKLFF. The CDR3 DNA sequence: TGTGCCAGCAGCCCCGGACAGCTCGGTAATGAAAAACTGTTTTTT.

The J gene is TRBJ2-3, the V gene TRBV9; 7 nucleotides align to TRBD1. J gave up 1 base and V 1 base, and 3 bases lay outside the gene matches. In germline, CDR1 is SGDLS, CDR2 YYNGEE. This CDR3 is 15 amino acids long. The CDR3 is CASSVWDSGTDTQYF. CDR3 in DNA: TGTGCCAGCAGCGTATGGGACAGCGGCACAGATACGCAGTATTTT.

The rearrangement links TRBV18 to TRBJ2-4, with D possibly matching TRBD2 (5 bases). CDR1 KGHSH and CDR2 LQKENI come from the germline V gene. The CDR3 loop spans 14 amino acids. Trimming removed 2 bases from V and 6 bases from J, with 11 bases in between. The CDR3 nucleotides are TGTGCCAGCTCACCAGAGAGGGCCGGAAACATTCAGTACTTC. It yields the protein CASSPERAGNIQYF.

The chain joins TRBV14 to TRBJ2-2; D not certain. V dropped 4 bases and J dropped 7 bases, with 10 bases sitting between them. The CDR3 extends over 13 amino acids. CDR1 SGHDN and CDR2 FVKESK come from the germline V gene. The CDR3, as DNA: TGTGCCAGCAGCCGTAAGGTACACGGGGAGCTGTTTTTT. Residues: CASSRKVHGELFF.

The chain uses TRBV18 and TRBJ2-1, with 7 bases lining up with TRBD2. Germline CDR1 KGHSH, CDR2 LQKENI. After removal of 6 bases from V and 9 bases from J, the junction contained 11 bases not matched to a gene. CDR3 length equals 14 residues. The CDR3 sequence: CASSLLGRGGEQFF. Here the CDR3 DNA reads TGTGCCAGCTCTCTACTGGGGAGGGGAGGTGAGCAGTTCTTC.